This entry describes one TCR beta chain. Its antigen is unknown. The trim removed 7 bases at V and 0 bases at J, leaving 14 bases unmatched. Germline V gene data show CDR1 as SNHLY and CDR2 as FYNNEI. The CDR3 spans 18 residues. The record originates from a study of cytomegalovirus exposure and HLA in healthy donors. In the study overall: Earlier, 150 million to 200 million T cells were analyzed, and around 100 million unique TCR beta sequences were found among them. Study results and limitations: There were some public TCRs occurring in many donors, but most TCR sequences were rare. A further, later analysis showed that HLA-associated TCR beta chains (compared with equally common others) were more clonally expanded. As confirmed in vitro, a few CMV-associated chains were specific for CMV antigens.

Vbeta (60) and Jbeta (13) primers were used in the PCR. Assay used: immunoSEQ multiplex PCR; TCRdb lists only in-frame clones, some missing. The table lists under 150,000 clones, more than 75% of them singletons. Specimen: PBMCs. The clonotype comes from a woman in her 50s in good health and CMV-seropositive. The chain links TRBV2 to TRBJ2-7, with 11 bases lining up with TRBD2. The CDR3 here is CASKSGPSTSGISYEQYF. DNA of the CDR3: TGTGCCAGCAAGTCAGGTCCCTCGACTAGCGGGATCTCCTACGAGCAGTACTTC. The whole variable domain, remainder taken from reference TRBV2 and TRBJ2-7, is EPEVTQTPSHQVTQMGQEVILRCVPISNHLYFYWYRQILGQKVEFLVSFYNNEISEKSEIFDDQFSVERPDGSNFTLKIRSTKLEDSAMYFCASKSGPSTSGISYEQYFGPGTRLTVT.